This TCR beta chain comes out of a study of CXCR3-negative and CXCR3-positive naive CD8 T cells. Germline lookup yields CDR1 MDHEN and CDR2 SYDVKM. The CDR3 is 15 residues long. Libraries were UMI-labeled 5' RACE TRB cDNA. TCRdb re-called the 5' RACE reads and shows each CDR3 protein once, DNA omitted. This listing includes some 130,000 distinct CDR3 sequences. Of note for this clonotype: Its antigen is undetermined.

CD45RO-CCR7+CD27+CD95- characterized naive CD8+ T cells. Study-level results: TRBV-TRBJ usage matched between naive CXCR3-negative and CXCR3-positive cells but not between memory cells.

This chain joins TRBV28 and TRBJ1-5; TCRdb outputs TRBD1, but without DNA this stays unchecked. This sequence originates from a human donor in good health. Some clones in this sample may be carry-over from other donors' samples. Sample: naive CXCR3- CD8+ T cells from blood. Documented subset: CD45RO-CCR7+CD27+CD95- naive CD8+ T cells lacking CXCR3 (TNR3-). The chain's CDR3 is CASTPPRKIDQPQHF.